This TCR beta chain was recorded in a study of CD8 T cells in ankylosing spondylitis. This clonotype was detected a few times. The antigen is unknown. Findings of the study overall: There was a TCR beta motif, made of eight highly homologous variants, that appeared characteristic of ankylosing spondylitis blood. Clones linked to the disease showed a CD8+ phenotype. They occurred at relatively low frequencies in peripheral blood.

This CDR3 spans 16 amino acids. TCRdb ran MiXCR on the 5' RACE reads and lists one entry per CDR3 protein. The sample contains a few hundred thousand distinct CDR3 sequences, roughly 12% of which appear only once. The V and J genes are TRBV21-1 and TRBJ2-7; TRBD1 is the table's D call and was not checked against the DNA. TRBV21-1 is noted as a pseudogene. Specimen: blood, either unsorted or a sorted T cell fraction (not recorded which). This TCR was sampled from a male donor with ankylosing spondylitis. CDR3 residues: CASSKGGDRGDDEQYF. The CDR3 bases are TGTGCCAGCAGCAAAGGCGGAGACAGGGGTGATGACGAGCAGTACTTC.